The clone carrying this T cell receptor beta chain was detected many times. Compared with germline, one end of the junction differs, possibly owing to a read error. These data come from a study of T cells in Graves' hyperthyroidism and ophthalmopathy. The CDR3 has 15 amino acids. Germline CDR1 reads SEHNR; CDR2 reads FQNEAQ (reference sequence). TCR beta CDR3 regions were amplified from RNA transcripts. HTBI primers were employed in a first-round RT-PCR of the TCR CDR3. TCRdb redid the calling of the multiplex PCR reads with MiXCR, one entry per CDR3 protein. The profile covers approximately 370,000 distinct CDR3 sequences, with about a sixth appearing a single time and around a third taken by the ten largest.

Sequencing input: blood. The chain is built from TRBV7-9 and TRBJ2-2; D might be TRBD2 (6 bases). This sequence originates from a woman aged 25-40 years with Graves' hyperthyroidism that later progressed to Graves' ophthalmopathy. CDR3 protein: CASSLATTNTGELFF. In DNA, the CDR3 is TGTGCCAGCAGCCTAGCGACAACGAACACCGGGGAGCTGTTTTTT. The whole variable domain, filled in from reference TRBV7-9 and TRBJ2-2, reads DTGVSQNPRHKITKRGQNVTFRCDPISEHNRLYWYRQTLGQGPEFLTYFQNEAQLEKSRLLSDRFSAERPKGSFSTLEIQRTEQGDSAMYLCASSLATTNTGELFFGEGSRLTVL.